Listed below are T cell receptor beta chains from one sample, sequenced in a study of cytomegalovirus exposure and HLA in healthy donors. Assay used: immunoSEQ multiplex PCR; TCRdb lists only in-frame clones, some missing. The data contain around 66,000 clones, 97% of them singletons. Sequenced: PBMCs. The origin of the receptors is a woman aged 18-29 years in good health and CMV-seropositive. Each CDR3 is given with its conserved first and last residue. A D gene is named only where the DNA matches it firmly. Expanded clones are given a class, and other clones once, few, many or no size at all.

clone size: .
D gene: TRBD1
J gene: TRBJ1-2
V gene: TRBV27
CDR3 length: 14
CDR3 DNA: TGTGCCAGCAGTTTATCCCCGTACAGGGGTGGCTACACCTTC
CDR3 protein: CASSLSPYRGGYTF

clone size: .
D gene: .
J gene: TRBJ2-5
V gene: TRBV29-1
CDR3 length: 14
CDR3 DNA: TGCAGCGTTGAGGCCAGGTTAAAACAAGAGACCCAGTACTTC
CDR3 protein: CSVEARLKQETQYF

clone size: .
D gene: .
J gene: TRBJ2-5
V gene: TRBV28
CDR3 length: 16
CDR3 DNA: TGTGCCAGCAGTTTCGGGGGTCGTCCGGGACGCCGACCCCAGTACTTC
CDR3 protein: CASSFGGRPGRRPQYF

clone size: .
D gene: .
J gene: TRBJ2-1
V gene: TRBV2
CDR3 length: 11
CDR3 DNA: TGTGCCAGCCTCCAGTACAATGAGCAGTTCTTC
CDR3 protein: CASLQYNEQFF

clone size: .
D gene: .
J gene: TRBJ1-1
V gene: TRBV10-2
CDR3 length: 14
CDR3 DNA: TGCGCCAGCACCTTACCTGGTAGGAACACTGAAGCTTTCTTT
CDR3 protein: CASTLPGRNTEAFF

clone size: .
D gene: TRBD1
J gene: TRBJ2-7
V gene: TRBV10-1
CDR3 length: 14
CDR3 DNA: TGCGCCAGCAGGGGGACAGCCGACTCCTACGAGCAGTACTTC
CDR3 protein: CASRGTADSYEQYF

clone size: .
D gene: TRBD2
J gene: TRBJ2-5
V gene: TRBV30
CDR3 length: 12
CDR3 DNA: TGTGCCTGGACTAGCGGGGGGAAGACCCAGTACTTC
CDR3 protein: CAWTSGGKTQYF

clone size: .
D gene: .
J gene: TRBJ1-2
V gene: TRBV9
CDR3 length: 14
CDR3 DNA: TGTGCCAGCAGCGTAGGAGGGAACGACTATGGCTACACCTTC
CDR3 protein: CASSVGGNDYGYTF

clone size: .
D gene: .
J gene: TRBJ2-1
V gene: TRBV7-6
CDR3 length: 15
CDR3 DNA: TGTGCCAGCAGCCCACAGGGACCCCTCTACAATGAGCAGTTCTTC
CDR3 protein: CASSPQGPLYNEQFF

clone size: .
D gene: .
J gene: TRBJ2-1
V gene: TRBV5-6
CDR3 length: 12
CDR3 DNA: TGTGCCAGCAGCTTCAGCTACAATGAGCAGTTCTTC
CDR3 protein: CASSFSYNEQFF

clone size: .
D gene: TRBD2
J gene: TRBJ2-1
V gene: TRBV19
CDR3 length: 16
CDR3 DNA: TGTGCCAGTAGTCCCCGACTAGCGGGAGTACCCCATGAGCAGTTCTTC
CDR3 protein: CASSPRLAGVPHEQFF

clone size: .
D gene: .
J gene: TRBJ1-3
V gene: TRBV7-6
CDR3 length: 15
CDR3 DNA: TGTGCCAGCAGCTTAGCTTTATTCCCTGGAAACACCATATATTTT
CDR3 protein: CASSLALFPGNTIYF

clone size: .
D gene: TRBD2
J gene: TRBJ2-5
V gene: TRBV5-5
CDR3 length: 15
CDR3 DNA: TGTGCCAGCAGCCCGAGGGCGGGAGAGGGGGAGACCCAGTACTTC
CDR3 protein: CASSPRAGEGETQYF

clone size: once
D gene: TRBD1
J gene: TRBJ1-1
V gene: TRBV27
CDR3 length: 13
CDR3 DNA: TGTGCCAGCAGTCAGGGACAGGGCGCTGAAGCTTTCTTT
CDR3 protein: CASSQGQGAEAFF

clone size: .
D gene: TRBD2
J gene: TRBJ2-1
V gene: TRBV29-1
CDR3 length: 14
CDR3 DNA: TGCAGTTCCCGGCGGGAGCCTATTTTAAATGAGCAGTTCTTC
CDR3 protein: CSSRREPILNEQFF

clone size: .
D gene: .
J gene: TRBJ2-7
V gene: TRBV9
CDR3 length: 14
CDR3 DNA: TGTGCCAGCAGCCCCCGGGGAACTCCCTACGAGCAGTACTTC
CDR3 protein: CASSPRGTPYEQYF

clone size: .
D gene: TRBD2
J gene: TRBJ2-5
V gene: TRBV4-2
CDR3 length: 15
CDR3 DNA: TGTGCCAGCAGCCAAGAGGAGCGGGAGACGGAGACCCAGTACTTC
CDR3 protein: CASSQEERETETQYF

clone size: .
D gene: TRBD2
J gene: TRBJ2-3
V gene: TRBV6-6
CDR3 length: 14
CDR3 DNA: TGTGCCAGCAGCAGGACTAGCGGCACAGATACGCAGTATTTT
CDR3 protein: CASSRTSGTDTQYF

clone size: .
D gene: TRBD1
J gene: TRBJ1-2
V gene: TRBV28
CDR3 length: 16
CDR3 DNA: TGTGCCAGCAGCAGACCCAACCGGGACAGAAACTATGGCTACACCTTC
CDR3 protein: CASSRPNRDRNYGYTF

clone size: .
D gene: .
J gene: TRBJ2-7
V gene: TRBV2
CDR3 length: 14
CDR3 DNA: TGTGCCAGCAGGCCCACGGTTATACTACCCGAGCAGTACTTC
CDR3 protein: CASRPTVILPEQYF

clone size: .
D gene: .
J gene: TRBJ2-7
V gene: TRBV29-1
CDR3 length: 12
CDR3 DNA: TGCAGCGTGGAGTCCGCCTACTACGAGCAGTACTTC
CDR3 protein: CSVESAYYEQYF

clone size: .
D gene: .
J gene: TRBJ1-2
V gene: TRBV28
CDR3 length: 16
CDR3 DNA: TGTGCCAGCAGGCAGCGCACTCTTGGCCCCAACTATGGCTACACCTTC
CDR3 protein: CASRQRTLGPNYGYTF

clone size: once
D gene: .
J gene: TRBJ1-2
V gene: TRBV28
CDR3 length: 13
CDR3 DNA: TGTGCCAGCAGTTTAACAGGTGACTATGGCTACACCTTC
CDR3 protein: CASSLTGDYGYTF

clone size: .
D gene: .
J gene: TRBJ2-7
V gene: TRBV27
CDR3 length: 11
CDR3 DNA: TGTGCCAGCAGCAGCTCCTACGAGCAGTACTTC
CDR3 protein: CASSSSYEQYF

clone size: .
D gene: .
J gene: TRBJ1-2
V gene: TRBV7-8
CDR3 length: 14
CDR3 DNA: TGTGCCAGCAGCTTAGGGGGTCAGGGTCCTGGCTACACCTTC
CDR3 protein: CASSLGGQGPGYTF

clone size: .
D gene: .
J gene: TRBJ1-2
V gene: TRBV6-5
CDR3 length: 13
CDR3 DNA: TGTGCCAGCAGTTACTTTAAAGCATATGGCTACACCTTC
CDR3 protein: CASSYFKAYGYTF

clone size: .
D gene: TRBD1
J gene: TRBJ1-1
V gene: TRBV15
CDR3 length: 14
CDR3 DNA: TGTGCCACCAGCATAACAGGACAGGGTACTGGAGCTTTCTTT
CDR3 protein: CATSITGQGTGAFF

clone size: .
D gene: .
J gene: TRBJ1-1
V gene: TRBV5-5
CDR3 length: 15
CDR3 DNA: TGTGCCAGCAGCTCGGTTCGGAGTCCGAACACTGAAGCTTTCTTT
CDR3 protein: CASSSVRSPNTEAFF

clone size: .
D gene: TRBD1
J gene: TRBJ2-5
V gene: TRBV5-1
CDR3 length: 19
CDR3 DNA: TGCGCCAGCAGCTCGGCGGGACAGGGAGGTGGAAGTGTACGGGAGACCCAGTACTTC
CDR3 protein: CASSSAGQGGGSVRETQYF

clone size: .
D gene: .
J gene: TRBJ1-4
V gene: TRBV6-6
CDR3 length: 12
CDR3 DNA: TGTGCCAGCAGTTACTCCGGAGTAAAACTGTTTTTT
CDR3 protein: CASSYSGVKLFF

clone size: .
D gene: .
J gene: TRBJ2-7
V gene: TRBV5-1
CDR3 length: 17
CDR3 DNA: TGCGCCAGCAGCCTAACCGGGACAAGGACGTCCGTCCACGAGCAGTACTTC
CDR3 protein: CASSLTGTRTSVHEQYF

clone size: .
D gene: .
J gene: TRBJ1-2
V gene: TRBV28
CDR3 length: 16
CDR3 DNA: TGTGCCAGCTCCTACGAACCGCGCCGTCCTAACTATGGCTACACCTTC
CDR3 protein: CASSYEPRRPNYGYTF